The table lists the clone carrying this T cell receptor beta chain with a count of one. These data come from a study of blood T cell repertoires in COVID-19. Overall study: T cells, B-cell-depleted T cells, or PBMCs supplied cDNA or gDNA.

The table came from immunoSEQ multiplex PCR; TCRdb's copy has only in-frame clones and leaves some out. The table records a few hundred thousand clones, more than 80% of them present only once. Trimming took off 0 bases at V and 5 bases at J, with 8 bases between the two ends. Per germline, CDR1 SGDLS and CDR2 YYNGEE. The CDR3 extends over 13 amino acids. This clonotype was obtained from a woman in her thirties with COVID-19, enrolled during active disease. The sequenced material came from peripheral blood. The chain uses TRBV9 and TRBJ1-1; D is unclear. The CDR3 DNA reads as TGTGCCAGCAGCGTAGTAGGAGAGACTGAAGCTTTCTTT. It yields the protein CASSVVGETEAFF.